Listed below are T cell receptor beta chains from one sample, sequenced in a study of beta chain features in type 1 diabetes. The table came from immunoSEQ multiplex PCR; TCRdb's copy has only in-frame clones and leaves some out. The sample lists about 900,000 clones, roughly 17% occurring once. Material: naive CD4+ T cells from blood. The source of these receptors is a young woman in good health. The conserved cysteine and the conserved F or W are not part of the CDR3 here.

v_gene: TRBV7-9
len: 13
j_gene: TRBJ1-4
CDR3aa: ASSTQARVAEKLF

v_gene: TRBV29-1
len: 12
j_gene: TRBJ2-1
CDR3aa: SVGFGSSYNEQF

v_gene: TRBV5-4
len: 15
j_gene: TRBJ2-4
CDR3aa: ASSNLAGGLAKNIQY

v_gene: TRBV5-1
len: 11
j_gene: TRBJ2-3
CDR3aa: ASSSVSTDTQY

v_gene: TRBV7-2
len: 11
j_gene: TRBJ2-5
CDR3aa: ASSLQGQETQY

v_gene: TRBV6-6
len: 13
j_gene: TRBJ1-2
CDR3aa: ASSYSMGTEYGYT

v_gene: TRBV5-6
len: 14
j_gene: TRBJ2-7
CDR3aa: ASSLPPPGRFYEQY

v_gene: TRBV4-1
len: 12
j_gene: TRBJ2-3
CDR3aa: ASSRGLATDTQY

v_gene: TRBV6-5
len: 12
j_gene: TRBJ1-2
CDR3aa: ASTNPGQPYGYT

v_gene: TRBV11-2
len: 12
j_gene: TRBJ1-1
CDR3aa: ASGIFPMNTEAF

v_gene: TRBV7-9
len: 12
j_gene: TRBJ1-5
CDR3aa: ASSPWDTNQPQH

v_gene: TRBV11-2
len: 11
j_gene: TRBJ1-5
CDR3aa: ASSFTVDQPQH

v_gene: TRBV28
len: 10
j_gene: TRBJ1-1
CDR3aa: ASISQNTEAF

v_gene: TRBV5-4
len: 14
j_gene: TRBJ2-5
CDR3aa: ASSLEAGTGSETQY

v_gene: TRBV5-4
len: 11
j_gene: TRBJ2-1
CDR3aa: ASSSSEGHEQF

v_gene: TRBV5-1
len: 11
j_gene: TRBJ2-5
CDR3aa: ASSLPEQETQY

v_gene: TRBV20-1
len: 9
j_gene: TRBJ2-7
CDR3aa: SARERARQY

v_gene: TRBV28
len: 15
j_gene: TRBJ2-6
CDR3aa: ASETSGRAAGANVLT

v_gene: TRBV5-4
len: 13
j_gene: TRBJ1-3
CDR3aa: ASSLQGRSGNTIY

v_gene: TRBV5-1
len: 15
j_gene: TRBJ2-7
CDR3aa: ASSLGPGREGPYEQY

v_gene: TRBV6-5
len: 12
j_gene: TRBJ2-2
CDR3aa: ASSYGKRTGELF

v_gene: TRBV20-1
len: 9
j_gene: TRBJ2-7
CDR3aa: SARQQYEQY

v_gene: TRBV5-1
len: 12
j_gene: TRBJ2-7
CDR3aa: ASSLLTGTYEQY

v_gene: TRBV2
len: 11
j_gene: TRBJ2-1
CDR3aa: ASIGDRGFRQF

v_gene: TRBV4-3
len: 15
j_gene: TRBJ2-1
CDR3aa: ASSQGAAGASYNEQF

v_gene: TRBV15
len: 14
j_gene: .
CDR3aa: ATSGGRTSGSYEQY

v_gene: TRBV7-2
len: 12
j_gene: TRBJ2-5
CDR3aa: ASSLTSLDETQY

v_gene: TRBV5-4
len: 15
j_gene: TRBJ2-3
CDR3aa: ASSLGSGTRGADTQY

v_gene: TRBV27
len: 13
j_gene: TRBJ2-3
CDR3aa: ASSSRTGDTDTQY

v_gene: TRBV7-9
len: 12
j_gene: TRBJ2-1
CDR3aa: ASSFWGLNNEQF

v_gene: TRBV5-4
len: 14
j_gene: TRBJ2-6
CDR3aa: ASSLAMSSGANVLT

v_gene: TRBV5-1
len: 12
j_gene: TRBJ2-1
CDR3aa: ASSGSPSYNEQF

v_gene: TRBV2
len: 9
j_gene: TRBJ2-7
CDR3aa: ASRGSYEQY

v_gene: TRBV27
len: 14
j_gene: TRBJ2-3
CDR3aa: ASSSVAGAPRDTQY

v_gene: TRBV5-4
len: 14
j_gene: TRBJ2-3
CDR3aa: ASSRQGLDSTDTQY

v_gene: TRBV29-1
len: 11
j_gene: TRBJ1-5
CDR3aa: SVQTGPGQPQH

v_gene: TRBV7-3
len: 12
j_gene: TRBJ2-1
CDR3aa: ASSFTPLSDEQF

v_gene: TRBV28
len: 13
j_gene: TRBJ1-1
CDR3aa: ASSFYAGSYTEAF

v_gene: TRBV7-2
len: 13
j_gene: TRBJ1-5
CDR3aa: ARSDRENSNQPQH

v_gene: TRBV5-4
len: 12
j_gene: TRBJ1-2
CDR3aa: ASSLTEQGYGYT